The source of this T cell receptor (beta chain) is a study of shared clonotypes between healthy human individuals. The length of the CDR3 is 15 residues. CDR1 and CDR2 (germline): SGDLS, YYNGEE. V was cut by 4 bases and J by 5 bases, with 16 bases left in between. Naive CD8 populations comprised CD45RO-negative cells positively selected for CCR7, excluding terminally differentiated effector memory CD45RA+ cells. Assay used: immunoSEQ multiplex PCR; TCRdb lists only in-frame clones, some missing. The sample lists 2 million to 2.5 million clones, about 95% occurring once. The sequence derives from a young man in good health. V and J are TRBV9 and TRBJ2-1, with D perhaps TRBD1 (7 bases). The sample taken for sequencing was naive CD8+ T cells sorted from blood. CDR3 DNA sequence: TGTGCCAGCAGCCCCCAGGGGGGTAGTAACAATGAGCAGTTCTTC. As protein: CASSPQGGSNNEQFF.